This T cell receptor (beta chain) was identified in a study of T cell repertoires in cytomegalovirus infection. Overall study context: Selection of CMV epitopes for the study included recently identified HLA-C-restricted and well-studied HLA-B-restricted ones. CMV infection and matching HLA type were both indicated by public TCR beta signatures. Study findings and constraints: The study found HLA-C-restricted CMV-specific TCR beta clonotypes dominating the ex vivo response. Based on cumulative public TCR beta family frequency, carriers of CMV plus the relevant HLA were identified.

TCRdb passed the reads through MiXCR, listing each CDR3 protein once. The sample lists a few hundred thousand distinct CDR3 sequences, about 35% occurring once. V lost 5 bases to trimming and J lost 2 bases; unmatched junction nucleotides: 6. The CDR3 sequence is 15 residues long. Germline V gene sequence: CDR1 SGHTA, CDR2 FQGNSA. Comment on this clonotype: Its antigen is currently unknown.

The material was cultured PBMCs, obtained from culture after CMV antigen stimulation. V and J are TRBV7-2 and TRBJ2-5; 9 positions match TRBD1. The source is a human donor in good health (CMV status not recorded). Some clones in this sample may be carry-over from other donors' samples. The CDR3 is CASSPDRGTQETQYF. The CDR3 bases are TGTGCCAGCAGCCCGGACAGGGGAACTCAAGAGACCCAGTACTTC.